This TCR beta chain derives from a study of T-cell memory formation after mild COVID-19. Findings and limits, study-wide: Clones contracting day 15 to 85 were balanced CD4/CD8; later expanders leaned CD4+. Contracting clones localized mainly to CM and EM when CD4+ and mainly to EMRA when CD8+. Second-wave clones with a day 37 peak had unconfirmed SARS-CoV-2 specificity. There were some responding clones in pre-infection memory, which suggested that cross-reactive memory had joined.

About this clonotype: What it binds is not known. A junction end diverges from the germline sequence, so it may reflect a read error.

TCRdb called the 5' RACE reads again in MiXCR, with one record for every CDR3 protein. The profile shows around 410,000 distinct CDR3 sequences, less than 25% of them singletons. The sequencing input was PBMCs or a T cell subset sorted from them (not recorded which). The TCR comes from an adult woman who had mild COVID-19 (a few samples of this study predate the infection). Cell type and time point are not known.

In DNA form, the CDR3 reads TGTGCCAGCAGCTCCGCGCTAGCGCCGGATACGAAGTATTTT. This sequence encodes CASSSALAPDTKYF. The V and J genes are TRBV7-9 and TRBJ2-3, with D possibly matching TRBD2 (6 bases). Germline V gene sequence: CDR1 SEHNR, CDR2 FQNEAQ (reference sequence). This CDR3 comprises 14 residues.